Presented here are 16 T cell receptor beta chains from one specimen sequenced in a study of T cells in Graves' hyperthyroidism and ophthalmopathy. Amplified TCR beta CDR3 regions came from RNA transcripts. With the HTBI primer set, the TCR CDR3 went through a first round of RT-PCR. From the multiplex PCR reads, TCRdb called clonotypes with MiXCR, one entry per CDR3 protein. Seen here are roughly 740,000 distinct CDR3 sequences, roughly 15% observed once, and the top ten hold around 8.1%. The sequencing input was blood. The receptors shown here come from a young man with Graves' hyperthyroidism.

The table lists this clonotype with many counts. The chain couples TRBV20-1 to TRBJ2-7; D perhaps matches TRBD2 (7 bases). The CDR3 has 16 residues. Germline-derived CDR1 and CDR2 are DFQATT and SNEGSKA (reference sequence). The V and J ends lost 0 bases and 3 bases respectively, with 18 bases between them. The CDR3: CSARDPGGRADYEQYF. The CDR3 DNA reads TGCAGTGCTAGAGATCCCGGGGGGCGCGCAGACTACGAGCAGTACTTC.

This clonotype was observed a few times. The chain has TRBV6-1 and TRBJ1-5; unclear D gene. This CDR3 region has 14 residues. Trimming left V 6 bases short and J 3 bases short, with 12 bases between. Per germline, CDR1 MNHNS and CDR2 SASEGT. CDR3: CASRWETDNQPQHF. CDR3 DNA: TGTGCCAGCAGGTGGGAGACCGACAATCAGCCCCAGCATTTT.

The sample holds many counts of this clonotype. The chain couples TRBV15 to TRBJ1-2, with 11 bases that match TRBD1. The germline CDR1 and CDR2 sequences are LNHNV and YYDKDF (reference sequence). With V trimmed by 5 bases and J by 5 bases, 1 base remained unmatched. The CDR3 is 13 amino acids. The CDR3, as DNA: TGTGCCACCAGCGGGGACAGGGGGTATGGCTACACCTTC. Protein sequence: CATSGDRGYGYTF.

This clonotype was observed a few times. J is TRBJ2-7 and V is TRBV20-1, with D perhaps matching TRBD2 (5 bases). V shed 2 bases and J shed 1 base, with 15 bases lying between them. There are 15 residues in the CDR3. Germline assignment: CDR1 DFQATT and CDR2 SNEGSKA (reference sequence). The CDR3 DNA is TGCAGTGCTAGACCTCGAGGGCCGATTTCCTACGAGCAGTACTTC. Amino acids: CSARPRGPISYEQYF.

This clonotype was seen only a few times. This may arise from a read error, as a much more abundant clone is one base away. The chain has TRBV12-3 or TRBV12-4 and TRBJ1-5; D may be TRBD1 (5 bases). The CDR3 length is 12 residues. This CDR3 reads CAGSSQGSAQHF. The CDR3 coding sequence is TGTGCCGGCAGTTCCCAGGGTTCGGCCCAGCATTTT.

This clonotype was detected many times. The rearrangement uses TRBV24-1 and TRBJ2-7, with D uncertain. V lost 3 bases to trimming and J lost 5 bases, with 7 bases between them. This CDR3 is built from 12 residues. The germline CDR1 and CDR2 sequences are KGHDR and SFDVKD. The CDR3 reads CATSDPGHEQYF. In DNA, the CDR3 is TGTGCCACCAGTGATCCCGGCCACGAGCAGTACTTC.

The chain couples TRBV6-1 to TRBJ1-1, with D unresolved. The CDR3 spans 16 residues. Per germline, CDR1 MNHNS and CDR2 SASEGT. Trimming shortened V by 6 bases and J by 0 bases, and 17 bases separated the two germline ends. The CDR3 here is CASSQRPTPLNTEAFF. The CDR3 DNA reads TGTGCCAGCAGCCAAAGACCGACGCCTCTGAACACTGAAGCTTTCTTT.

This clonotype was detected only a few times. The chain couples TRBV28 to TRBJ2-3; D is possibly TRBD2 (6 bases). This CDR3 has 16 amino acids. CDR1 MDHEN and CDR2 SYDVKM come from the germline V gene. Trimming took off 3 bases at V and 1 base at J, with 14 bases between the two ends. The CDR3 loop reads CASSFFGGERTDTQYF. The CDR3 DNA reads TGTGCCAGCAGTTTTTTTGGAGGGGAACGCACAGATACGCAGTATTTT.

This clonotype was seen ten or more times. The chain uses TRBV20-1 and TRBJ1-5; D is unresolved. Trimming took 0 bases from V and 7 from J, leaving 10 bases between them. The CDR3 contains 13 residues. The germline CDR1 and CDR2 sequences are DFQATT and SNEGSKA (reference sequence). CDR3 nucleotide sequence: TGCAGTGCTAGAGAGGTGGGTTTGCAGCCCCAGCATTTT. It specifies CSAREVGLQPQHF.

This clonotype was observed a handful of times. The chain couples TRBV5-1 to TRBJ2-1, with 7 nucleotides matching TRBD2. Germline V lookup: CDR1 SGHRS, CDR2 YFSETQ. Trimming at V came to 0 bases and at J to 5 bases, leaving 5 bases not matched to a gene. The CDR3 runs 15 residues. The CDR3 DNA follows: TGCGCCAGCAGCTTGGGGAGCGGGGCTGACAATGAGCAGTTCTTC. This sequence encodes CASSLGSGADNEQFF. The full variable domain, in which reference TRBV5-1 and TRBJ2-1 provide the parts outside the CDR3, is KAGVTQTPRYLIKTRGQQVTLSCSPISGHRSVSWYQQTPGQGLQFLFEYFSETQRNKGNFPGRFSGRQFSNSRSEMNVSTLELGDSALYLCASSLGSGADNEQFFGPGTRLTVL.

This clonotype showed up just a few times. The chain joins TRBV27 to TRBJ2-2; D may correspond to TRBD1 or TRBD2 (6 bases each). V was clipped by 5 bases and J by 3 bases, with 10 bases between them. This CDR3 spans 14 amino acids. The germline gives CDR1 MNHEY, CDR2 SMNVEV (reference sequence). CDR3 in amino acids: CASSPEGDTGELFF. DNA of the CDR3: TGTGCCAGCAGTCCGGAGGGGGACACCGGGGAGCTGTTTTTT.

The chain has TRBV20-1 and TRBJ2-7; 9 bases are a match to TRBD2. CDR3 size: 12 residues. In germline, CDR1 is DFQATT, CDR2 SNEGSKA (reference sequence). The J segment lost 3 bases and the V segment lost 5 bases, leaving 2 bases of the junction unmatched. This CDR3 is CSALAGDYEQYF. The CDR3 nucleotides read TGCAGTGCTTTAGCGGGAGACTACGAGCAGTACTTC.

In the case of this clonotype: At one boundary the junction diverges from the germline segment, which might be a read error. The chain employs TRBV10-3 and TRBJ2-7, with D possibly TRBD2 on 5 matching bases. In germline, CDR1 is ENHRY, CDR2 SYGVKD. The CDR3 is 15 residues long. The CDR3 bases are TGTGCCATCAGTGGAGGCAAGGACGGTGACTACAAGCAGTACTTC. Translating gives CAISGGKDGDYKQYF.

This clonotype was seen more than once but under ten times. A clone one base away is much larger, so this may be a read error. CDR3 amino acids: CASSRRGTAAEKLFF. CDR3 in DNA: TGTGCCAGCAGTCGACGGGGGACCGCGGCCGAAAAACTGTTTTTT. This rearrangement joins TRBV12-3 or TRBV12-4 to TRBJ1-4, with D possibly matching TRBD1 (5 bases). V was trimmed by 5 bases and J by 8 bases, leaving 18 bases between them. The CDR3 is 15 residues long.

In this sample, this clonotype turned up many times. This rearrangement joins TRBV28 to TRBJ1-5, with D unresolved. Germline CDR1 reads MDHEN; CDR2 reads SYDVKM. The V and J ends lost 2 bases and 9 bases respectively, with 8 bases between them. This CDR3 spans 12 amino acids. CDR3 coding DNA: TGTGCCAGCAGTTTAGGGGAGCGGCCCCAGCATTTT. Protein: CASSLGERPQHF. The complete variable domain, with remaining parts taken from reference TRBV28 and TRBJ1-5, reads DVKVTQSSRYLVKRTGEKVFLECVQDMDHENMFWYRQDPGLGLRLIYFSYDVKMKEKGDIPEGYSVSREKKERFSLILESASTNQTSMYLCASSLGERPQHFGDGTRLSIL.

This clonotype was recorded at least ten times. This chain links TRBV7-9 with TRBJ1-1; no clear D gene. The CDR3 length is 16 residues. Between the trimmed V and J ends, which lost 1 base and 1 base, there was a span of 13 bases. Germline V gene lookup returns CDR1 SEHNR and CDR2 FQNEAQ (reference sequence). CDR3 nucleotides: TGTGCCAGCAGCTTAGAGGTCTGGGCAGCGAACACTGAAGCTTTCTTT. It codes for CASSLEVWAANTEAFF.